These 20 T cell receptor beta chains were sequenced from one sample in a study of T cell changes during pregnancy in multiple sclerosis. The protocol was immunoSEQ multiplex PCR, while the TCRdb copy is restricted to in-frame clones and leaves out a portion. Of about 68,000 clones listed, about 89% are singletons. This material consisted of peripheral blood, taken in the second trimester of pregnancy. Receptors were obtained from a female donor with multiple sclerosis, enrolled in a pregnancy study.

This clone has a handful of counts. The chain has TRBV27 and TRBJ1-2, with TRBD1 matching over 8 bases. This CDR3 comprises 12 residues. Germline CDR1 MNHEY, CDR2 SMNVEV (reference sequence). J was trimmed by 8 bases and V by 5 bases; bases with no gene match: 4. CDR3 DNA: TGTGCCAGCAGTGAACAGGGGGAAGGCTACACCTTC. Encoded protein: CASSEQGEGYTF.

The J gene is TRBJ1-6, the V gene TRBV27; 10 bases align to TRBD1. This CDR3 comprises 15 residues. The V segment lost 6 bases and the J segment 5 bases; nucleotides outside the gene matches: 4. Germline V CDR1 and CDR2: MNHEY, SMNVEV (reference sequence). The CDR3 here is CASRSGTGDNSPLHF. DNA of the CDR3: TGTGCCAGCAGATCAGGGACAGGGGATAATTCACCCCTCCACTTT.

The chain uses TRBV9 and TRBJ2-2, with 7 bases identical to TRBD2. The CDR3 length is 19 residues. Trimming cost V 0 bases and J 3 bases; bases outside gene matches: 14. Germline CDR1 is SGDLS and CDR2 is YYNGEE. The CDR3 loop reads CASSVEGLGAAGDTGELFF. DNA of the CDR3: TGTGCCAGCAGCGTAGAGGGGCTTGGGGCGGCGGGGGACACCGGGGAGCTGTTTTTT.

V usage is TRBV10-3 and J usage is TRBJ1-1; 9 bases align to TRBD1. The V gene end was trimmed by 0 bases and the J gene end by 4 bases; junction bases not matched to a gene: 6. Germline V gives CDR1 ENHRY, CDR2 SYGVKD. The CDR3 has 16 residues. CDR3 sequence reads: CAISESVTGGVTEAFF. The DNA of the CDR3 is TGTGCCATCAGTGAGTCCGTGACAGGGGGAGTCACTGAAGCTTTCTTT.

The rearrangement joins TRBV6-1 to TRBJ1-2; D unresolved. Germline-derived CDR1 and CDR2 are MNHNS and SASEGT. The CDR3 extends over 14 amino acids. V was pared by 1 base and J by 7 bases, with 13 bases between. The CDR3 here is CASSEVWATPGYTF. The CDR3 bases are TGTGCCAGCAGTGAAGTCTGGGCGACCCCTGGCTACACCTTC.

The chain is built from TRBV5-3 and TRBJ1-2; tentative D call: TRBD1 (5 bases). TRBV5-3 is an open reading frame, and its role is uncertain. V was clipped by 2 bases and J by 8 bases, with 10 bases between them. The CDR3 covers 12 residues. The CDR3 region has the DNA TGTGCCAGAAGCTTCAGGGAGGGCGGCTACACCTTC. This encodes CARSFREGGYTF.

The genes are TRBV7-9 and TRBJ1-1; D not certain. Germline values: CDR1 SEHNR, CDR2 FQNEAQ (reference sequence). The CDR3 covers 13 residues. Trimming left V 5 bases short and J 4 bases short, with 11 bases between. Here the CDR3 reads CASSPWSGTEAFF. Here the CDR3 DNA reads TGTGCCAGCAGCCCATGGAGTGGCACTGAAGCTTTCTTT. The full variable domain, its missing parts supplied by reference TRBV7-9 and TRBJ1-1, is DTGVSQNPRHKITKRGQNVTFRCDPISEHNRLYWYRQTLGQGPEFLTYFQNEAQLEKSRLLSDRFSAERPKGSFSTLEIQRTEQGDSAMYLCASSPWSGTEAFFGQGTRLTVV.

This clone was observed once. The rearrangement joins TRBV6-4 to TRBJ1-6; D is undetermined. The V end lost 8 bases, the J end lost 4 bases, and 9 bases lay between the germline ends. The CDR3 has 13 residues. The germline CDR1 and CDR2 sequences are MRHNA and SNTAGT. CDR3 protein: CASGTGYNSPLHF. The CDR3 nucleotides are TGTGCCAGCGGAACGGGGTATAATTCACCCCTCCACTTT.

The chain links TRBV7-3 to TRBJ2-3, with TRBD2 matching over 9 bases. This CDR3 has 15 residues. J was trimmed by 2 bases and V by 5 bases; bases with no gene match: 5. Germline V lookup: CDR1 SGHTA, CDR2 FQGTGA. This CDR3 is CASSPQGLATDTQYF. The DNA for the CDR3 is TGTGCCAGCAGCCCCCAGGGACTAGCCACAGATACGCAGTATTTT.

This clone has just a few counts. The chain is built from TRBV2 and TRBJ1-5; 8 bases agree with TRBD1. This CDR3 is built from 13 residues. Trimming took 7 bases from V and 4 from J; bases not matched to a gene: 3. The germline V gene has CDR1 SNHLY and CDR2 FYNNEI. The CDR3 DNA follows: TGTGCCAGCACTGGACAGGGAAATCAGCCCCAGCATTTT. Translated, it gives CASTGQGNQPQHF.

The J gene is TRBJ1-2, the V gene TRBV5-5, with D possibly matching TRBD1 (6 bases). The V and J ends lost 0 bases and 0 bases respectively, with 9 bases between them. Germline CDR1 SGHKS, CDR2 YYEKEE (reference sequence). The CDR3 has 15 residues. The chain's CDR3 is CASSLVPGANYGYTF. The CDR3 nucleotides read TGTGCCAGCAGCTTGGTTCCAGGGGCTAACTATGGCTACACCTTC.

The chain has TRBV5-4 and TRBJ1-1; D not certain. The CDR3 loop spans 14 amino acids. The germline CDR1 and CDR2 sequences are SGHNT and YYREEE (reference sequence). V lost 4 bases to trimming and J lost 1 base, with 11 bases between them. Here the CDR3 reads CASSPRIANTEAFF. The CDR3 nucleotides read TGTGCCAGCAGCCCCCGGATAGCGAACACTGAAGCTTTCTTT.

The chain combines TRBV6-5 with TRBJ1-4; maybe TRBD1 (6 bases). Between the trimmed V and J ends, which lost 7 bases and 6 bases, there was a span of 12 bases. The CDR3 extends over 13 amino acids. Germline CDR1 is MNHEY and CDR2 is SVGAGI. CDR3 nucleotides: TGTGCCAGCACCAACGAGGGGGATGAAAAACTGTTTTTT. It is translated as CASTNEGDEKLFF.

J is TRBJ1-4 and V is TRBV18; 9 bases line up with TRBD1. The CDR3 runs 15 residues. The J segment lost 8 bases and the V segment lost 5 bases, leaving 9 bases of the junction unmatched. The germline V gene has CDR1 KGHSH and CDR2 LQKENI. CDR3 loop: CASSADRGVSEKLFF. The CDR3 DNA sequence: TGTGCCAGCTCAGCCGACAGGGGGGTGAGCGAAAAACTGTTTTTT.

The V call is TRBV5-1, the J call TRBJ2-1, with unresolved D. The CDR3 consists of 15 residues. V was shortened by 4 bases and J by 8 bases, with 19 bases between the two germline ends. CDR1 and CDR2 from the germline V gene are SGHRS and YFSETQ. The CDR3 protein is CASSTNGLMGDEQFF. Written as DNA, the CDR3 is TGCGCCAGCAGCACGAACGGTCTCATGGGCGATGAGCAGTTCTTC.

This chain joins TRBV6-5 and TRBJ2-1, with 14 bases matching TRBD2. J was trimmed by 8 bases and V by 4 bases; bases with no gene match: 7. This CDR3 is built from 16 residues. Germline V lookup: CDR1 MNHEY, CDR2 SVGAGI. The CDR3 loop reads CASSLLTSGGVDEQFF. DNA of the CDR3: TGTGCCAGCAGTTTATTGACTAGCGGGGGGGTCGATGAGCAGTTCTTC.

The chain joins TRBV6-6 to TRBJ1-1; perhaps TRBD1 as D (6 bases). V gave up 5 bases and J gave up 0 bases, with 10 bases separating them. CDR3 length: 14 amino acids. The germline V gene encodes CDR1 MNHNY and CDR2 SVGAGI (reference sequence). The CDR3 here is CASSPRTVNTEAFF. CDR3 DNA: TGTGCCAGCAGTCCACGGACAGTGAACACTGAAGCTTTCTTT.

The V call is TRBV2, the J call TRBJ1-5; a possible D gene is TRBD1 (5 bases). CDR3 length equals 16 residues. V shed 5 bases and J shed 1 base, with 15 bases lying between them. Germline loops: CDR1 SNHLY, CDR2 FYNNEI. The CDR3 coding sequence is TGTGCCAGCAGTACGCCGGGGGGAGGAAGCAATCAGCCCCAGCATTTT. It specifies CASSTPGGGSNQPQHF. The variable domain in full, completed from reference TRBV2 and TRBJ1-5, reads EPEVTQTPSHQVTQMGQEVILRCVPISNHLYFYWYRQILGQKVEFLVSFYNNEISEKSEIFDDQFSVERPDGSNFTLKIRSTKLEDSAMYFCASSTPGGGSNQPQHFGDGTRLSIL.

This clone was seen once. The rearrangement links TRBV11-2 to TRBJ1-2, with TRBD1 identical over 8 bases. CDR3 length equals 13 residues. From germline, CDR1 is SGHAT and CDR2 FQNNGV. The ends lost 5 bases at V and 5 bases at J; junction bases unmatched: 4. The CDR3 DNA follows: TGTGCCAGCAGCGAAACAGGGGGATATGGCTACACCTTC. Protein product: CASSETGGYGYTF.

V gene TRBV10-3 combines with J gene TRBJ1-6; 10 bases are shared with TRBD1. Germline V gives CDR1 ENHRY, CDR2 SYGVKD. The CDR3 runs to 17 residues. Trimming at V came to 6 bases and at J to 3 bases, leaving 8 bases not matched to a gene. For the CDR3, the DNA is TGTGCCATCAGACCCGGGACAGGGGCGAGCTATAATTCACCCCTCCACTTT. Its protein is CAIRPGTGASYNSPLHF.